This T cell receptor beta chain emerged from a study of cytomegalovirus exposure and HLA in healthy donors. Germline CDR1 is MNHEY and CDR2 is SMNVEV (reference sequence). The V end lost 3 bases, the J end lost 10 bases, and 10 bases lay between the germline ends. This CDR3 has 12 residues. Here immunoSEQ multiplex PCR was the method, and the copy in TCRdb shows in-frame clones only, minus some. The table records about 220,000 clones, 75% to 95% of them present only once. The sample consisted of PBMCs. The receptor comes from a woman under 30 in good health and CMV-seronegative. The chain links TRBV27 to TRBJ1-5; D perhaps matches TRBD1 (5 bases). The CDR3 loop reads CASSLPGRPQHF. In nucleotides, the CDR3 is TGTGCCAGCAGTTTGCCAGGGCGACCCCAGCATTTT.